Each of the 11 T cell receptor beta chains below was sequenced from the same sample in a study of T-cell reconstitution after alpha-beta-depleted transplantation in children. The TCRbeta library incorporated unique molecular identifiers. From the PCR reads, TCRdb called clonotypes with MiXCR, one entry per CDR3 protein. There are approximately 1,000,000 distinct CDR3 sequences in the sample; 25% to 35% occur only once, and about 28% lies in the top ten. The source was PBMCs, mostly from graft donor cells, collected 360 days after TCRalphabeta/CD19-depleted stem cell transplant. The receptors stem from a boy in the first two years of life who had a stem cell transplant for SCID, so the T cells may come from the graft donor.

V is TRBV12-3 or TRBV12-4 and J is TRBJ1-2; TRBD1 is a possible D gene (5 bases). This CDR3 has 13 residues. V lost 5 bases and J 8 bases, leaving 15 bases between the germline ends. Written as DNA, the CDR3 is TGTGCCAGCAGTCCCAGTGCGGGGGGAGGCTACACCTTC. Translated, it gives CASSPSAGGGYTF.

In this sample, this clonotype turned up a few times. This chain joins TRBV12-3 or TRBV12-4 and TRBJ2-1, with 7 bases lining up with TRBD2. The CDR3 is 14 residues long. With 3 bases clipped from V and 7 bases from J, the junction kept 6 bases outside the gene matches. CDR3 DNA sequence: TGTGCCAGCAGTTTCTCGCTAGCGGTGAATGAGCAGTTCTTC. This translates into CASSFSLAVNEQFF.

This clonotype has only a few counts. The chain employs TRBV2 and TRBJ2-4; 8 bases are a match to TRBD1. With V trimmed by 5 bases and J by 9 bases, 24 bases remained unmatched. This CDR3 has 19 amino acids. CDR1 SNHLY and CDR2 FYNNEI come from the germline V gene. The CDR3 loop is CASSIASNRQGPGLGIQYF. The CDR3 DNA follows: TGTGCCAGCAGTATAGCCTCTAATAGACAGGGGCCTGGACTTGGCATTCAGTACTTC.

CDR3 residues: CASSSSGKRTDTQYF. The CDR3 DNA reads TGTGCCAGCAGCTCTAGCGGGAAGAGGACAGATACGCAGTATTTT. The rearrangement uses TRBV7-2 and TRBJ2-3, with 9 bases identical to TRBD2. With V trimmed by 4 bases and J by 3 bases, 5 bases remained unmatched. CDR1 SGHTA and CDR2 FQGNSA come from the germline V gene. The CDR3 is 15 amino acids.

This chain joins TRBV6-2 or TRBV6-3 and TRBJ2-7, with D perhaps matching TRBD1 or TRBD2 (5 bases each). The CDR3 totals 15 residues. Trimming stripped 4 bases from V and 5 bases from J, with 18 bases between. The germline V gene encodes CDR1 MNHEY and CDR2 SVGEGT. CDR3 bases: TGTGCCAGCAGTTGGGGGTACTGGGGCCGAAACGAGCAGTACTTC. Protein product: CASSWGYWGRNEQYF.

CDR3 nucleotide sequence: TGTGCCAGCAGCGTAGGGGACAGGGCTGGAGGCTACACCTTC. This sequence encodes CASSVGDRAGGYTF. This sequence joins TRBV9 and TRBJ1-2; 9 bases are a match to TRBD1. V was pared by 0 bases and J by 8 bases, with 5 bases of the junction left unmatched. The germline CDR1 and CDR2 sequences are SGDLS and YYNGEE. The CDR3 covers 14 residues. The variable domain in full, with the rest retrieved from reference TRBV9 and TRBJ1-2, is DSGVTQTPKHLITATGQRVTLRCSPRSGDLSVYWYQQSLDQGLQFLIQYYNGEERAKGNILERFSAQQFPDLHSELNLSSLELGDSALYFCASSVGDRAGGYTFGSGTRLTVV.

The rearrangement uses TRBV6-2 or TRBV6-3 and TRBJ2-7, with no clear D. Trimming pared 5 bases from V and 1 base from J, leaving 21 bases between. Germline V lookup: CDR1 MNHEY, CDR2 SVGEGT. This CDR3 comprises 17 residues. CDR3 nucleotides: TGTGCCAGCAGTCCGAATGTCCTACGATTGGGGTCCTACGAGCAGTACTTC. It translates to CASSPNVLRLGSYEQYF.

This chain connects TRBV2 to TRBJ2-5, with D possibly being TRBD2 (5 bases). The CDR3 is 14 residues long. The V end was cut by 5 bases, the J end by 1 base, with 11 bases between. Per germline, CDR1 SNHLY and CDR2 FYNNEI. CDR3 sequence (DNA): TGTGCCAGCAGTCACGAGGGTCGCCAAGAGACCCAGTACTTC. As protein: CASSHEGRQETQYF.

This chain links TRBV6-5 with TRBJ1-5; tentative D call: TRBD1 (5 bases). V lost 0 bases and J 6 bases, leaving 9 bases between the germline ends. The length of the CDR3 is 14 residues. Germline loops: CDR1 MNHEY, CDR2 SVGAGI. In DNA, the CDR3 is TGTGCCAGCAGTTACTCGGCAGGGAGTCAGCCCCAGCATTTT. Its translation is CASSYSAGSQPQHF.

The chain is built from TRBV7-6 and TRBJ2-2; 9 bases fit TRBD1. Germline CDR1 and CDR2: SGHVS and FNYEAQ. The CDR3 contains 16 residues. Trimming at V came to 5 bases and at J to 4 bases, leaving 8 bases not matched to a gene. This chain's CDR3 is CASSPWTGVTTGELFF. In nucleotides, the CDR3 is TGTGCCAGCAGCCCTTGGACAGGGGTGACCACCGGGGAGCTGTTTTTT. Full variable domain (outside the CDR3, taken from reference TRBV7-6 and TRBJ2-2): GAGVSQSPRYKVTKRGQDVALRCDPISGHVSLYWYRQALGQGPEFLTYFNYEAQQDKSGLPNDRFSAERPEGSISTLTIQRTEQRDSAMYRCASSPWTGVTTGELFFGEGSRLTVL.

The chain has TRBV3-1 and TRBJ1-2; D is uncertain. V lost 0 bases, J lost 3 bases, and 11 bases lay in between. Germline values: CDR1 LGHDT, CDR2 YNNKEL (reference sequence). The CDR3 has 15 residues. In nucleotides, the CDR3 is TGTGCCAGCAGCCAAGATTCTAGGACGGACTATGGCTACACCTTC. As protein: CASSQDSRTDYGYTF.